Following are 28 T cell receptor beta chains from one sample sequenced in a study of blood T cell repertoires in COVID-19. Data came from immunoSEQ multiplex PCR; TCRdb stores just in-frame clones and leaves some out. The sample lists under 400,000 clones; 65% to 90% were seen once. The sequencing input was PBMCs or T cells enriched from blood (not recorded which). Receptor source: a woman in her 40s with acute COVID-19.

The chain links TRBV27 to TRBJ1-4; D gene unclear. Trimming pared 6 bases from V and 3 bases from J, leaving 11 bases between. CDR1 is MNHEY and CDR2 is SMNVEV in the germline V gene (reference sequence). The CDR3 is made up of 14 amino acids. The CDR3 bases are TGTGCCAGCAGGAAACTACCGGCTAATGAAAAACTGTTTTTT. Protein product: CASRKLPANEKLFF.

The rearrangement joins TRBV7-3 to TRBJ2-2, with 9 bases lining up with TRBD1. Unmatched junction bases numbered 14, after V lost 0 bases and J lost 3 bases. The CDR3 loop spans 20 amino acids. CDR1 is SGHTA and CDR2 is FQGTGA in the germline V gene. The CDR3 sequence is CASSLTGTGYIAGYTGELFF. CDR3 nucleotides: TGTGCCAGCAGCTTAACTGGGACAGGGTATATAGCGGGCTACACCGGGGAGCTGTTTTTT. The variable domain in full, with the rest retrieved from reference TRBV7-3 and TRBJ2-2, is GAGVSQTPSNKVTEKGKYVELRCDPISGHTALYWYRQSLGQGPEFLIYFQGTGAADDSGLPNDRFFAVRPEGSVSTLKIQRTERGDSAVYLCASSLTGTGYIAGYTGELFFGEGSRLTVL.

This chain links TRBV5-8 with TRBJ2-2; the match to TRBD2 covers 7 bases. The V segment lost 2 bases and the J segment 0 bases; nucleotides outside the gene matches: 4. The CDR3 is 16 amino acids. Germline lookup yields CDR1 SGHTS and CDR2 YDEGEE. CDR3 in DNA: TGTGCCAGCAGCTTCCGAAGCGGGGCGAACACCGGGGAGCTGTTTTTT. Translated, it gives CASSFRSGANTGELFF.

The chain joins TRBV19 to TRBJ1-2; D is ambiguous. V gave up 6 bases and J gave up 2 bases, with 10 bases separating them. The CDR3 sequence is 13 residues long. Germline V gene data show CDR1 as LNHDA and CDR2 as SQIVND (reference sequence). The CDR3 nucleotides read TGTGCCAGTAGGGATCCGGGAAACTATGGCTACACCTTC. Its protein product is CASRDPGNYGYTF.

V gene TRBV23-1 combines with J gene TRBJ2-7, with D possibly being TRBD1 (6 bases). TRBV23-1 is treated as an ORF (open reading frame) with a function not yet certain. The CDR3 has 16 amino acids. Trimming took off 3 bases at V and 0 bases at J, with 15 bases between the two ends. The CDR3 DNA is TGCGCCAGCAGTCAGCCAGGACAGACGAGCTCCTACGAGCAGTACTTC. Translating it yields CASSQPGQTSSYEQYF.

This rearrangement joins TRBV6-5 to TRBJ2-1; perhaps TRBD2 as D (5 bases). The germline V gene has CDR1 MNHEY and CDR2 SVGAGI. The CDR3 has 14 amino acids. V lost 5 bases and J lost 6, with 14 bases in between. The CDR3 nucleotides are TGTGCCAGCAGTCACAACGGGGAGCTCAATGAGCAGTTCTTC. This codes for CASSHNGELNEQFF.

This clone was detected only a few times. The sample carries other DNA sequences with the same CDR3. This rearrangement joins TRBV28 to TRBJ1-5, with TRBD1 identical over 7 bases. Germline V gene sequence: CDR1 MDHEN, CDR2 SYDVKM. The CDR3 extends over 13 amino acids. The ends lost 6 bases at V and 4 bases at J; junction bases unmatched: 3. Written as DNA, the CDR3 is TGTGCCAGCAGCTGGGACAGAAATCAGCCCCAGCATTTT. This gives the protein CASSWDRNQPQHF.

V and J are TRBV28 and TRBJ1-1, with 7 bases that match TRBD1. The V and J ends lost 2 bases and 2 bases, in that order; junction bases with no gene match: 5. This CDR3 is 15 amino acids long. CDR1 and CDR2 from the germline V gene are MDHEN and SYDVKM. The DNA for the CDR3 is TGTGCCAGCAGTTTAGACAGGGCAATAAACACTGAAGCTTTCTTT. Its protein product is CASSLDRAINTEAFF.

The V gene is TRBV20-1, the J gene TRBJ2-1; 13 bases fit TRBD2. The CDR3 contains 16 residues. J lost 2 bases, V lost 3 bases, and 4 bases had no gene match. CDR1 is DFQATT, CDR2 SNEGSKA, per germline (reference sequence). CDR3 residues: CSASRLAGGTYNEQFF. CDR3 in DNA: TGCAGTGCTAGTAGACTAGCGGGGGGAACCTACAATGAGCAGTTCTTC.

The chain is built from TRBV6-4 and TRBJ2-2; D is ambiguous. The CDR3 sequence is 15 residues long. Germline values: CDR1 MRHNA, CDR2 SNTAGT. V lost 4 bases and J lost 2, with 11 bases in between. The CDR3, as DNA: TGTGCCAGCAGTGTCGAGGTCGGAAACACCGGGGAGCTGTTTTTT. This gives the protein CASSVEVGNTGELFF.

This sequence joins TRBV20-1 and TRBJ2-3; perhaps TRBD2 as D (6 bases). V was shortened by 3 bases and J by 0 bases, with 10 bases between the two germline ends. The CDR3 sequence is 14 residues long. Per the germline V gene, CDR1 is DFQATT and CDR2 is SNEGSKA (reference sequence). The CDR3 loop reads CSASGRTSTDTQYF. The CDR3 nucleotides read TGCAGTGCTAGTGGGAGGACCAGCACAGATACGCAGTATTTT.

The chain uses TRBV5-4 and TRBJ1-2; no definite D call. Germline lookup yields CDR1 SGHNT and CDR2 YYREEE (reference sequence). V lost 4 bases, J lost 4 bases, and 17 bases lay in between. This CDR3 spans 15 amino acids. CDR3: CASSRSGGQPYGYTF. DNA of the CDR3: TGTGCCAGCAGCCGATCCGGAGGGCAGCCCTATGGCTACACCTTC.

The gene calls are TRBV5-1 and TRBJ1-4; TRBD1 aligns across 10 bases. The CDR3 contains 15 residues. With 2 bases clipped from V and 8 bases from J, the junction kept 6 bases outside the gene matches. Germline V gives CDR1 SGHRS, CDR2 YFSETQ. The CDR3 nucleotides are TGCGCCAGCAGCTTCGCCGGGACAGGGGAAGAAAAACTGTTTTTT. Translation: CASSFAGTGEEKLFF.

The chain uses TRBV27 and TRBJ1-6; D gene uncertain. This CDR3 comprises 16 residues. Trimming removed 0 bases at V and 6 bases at J, with 12 bases between. Germline V gene sequence: CDR1 MNHEY, CDR2 SMNVEV (reference sequence). CDR3 protein: CASSLSTVNPNSPLHF. DNA of the CDR3: TGTGCCAGCAGTTTATCAACAGTAAACCCTAATTCACCCCTCCACTTT.

This chain connects TRBV7-2 to TRBJ2-5; 7 nucleotides line up with TRBD1. Trimming at V came to 5 bases and at J to 2 bases, leaving 14 bases not matched to a gene. There are 17 residues in the CDR3. The V gene's germline CDR1 is SGHTA and CDR2 FQGNSA. As DNA, the CDR3 is TGTGCCAGCAGCCAGAGAGCGACAGGGTGGGGACAAGAGACCCAGTACTTC. Protein sequence: CASSQRATGWGQETQYF.

The CDR3, as DNA: TGTGCCAGCTCGCCCAGGGGTGGCTATGGCTACACCTTC. Protein product: CASSPRGGYGYTF. This chain connects TRBV18 to TRBJ1-2; TRBD1 might be the D (6 bases). The length of the CDR3 is 13 residues. Trimming took 6 bases from V and 4 from J, leaving 12 bases between them. The germline V gene encodes CDR1 KGHSH and CDR2 LQKENI.

The chain recombines TRBV5-6 with TRBJ2-3; 9 bases line up with TRBD2. The CDR3 runs to 15 residues. The trim removed 0 bases at V and 5 bases at J, leaving 4 bases unmatched. Germline V gene lookup returns CDR1 SGHDT and CDR2 YYEEEE. DNA for the CDR3: TGTGCCAGCAGCTTGGACGGACTAGCGAAAGATACGCAGTATTTT. It translates to CASSLDGLAKDTQYF. Combining the CDR3 with reference TRBV5-6 and TRBJ2-3 gives the whole variable domain DAGVTQSPTHLIKTRGQQVTLRCSPKSGHDTVSWYQQALGQGPQFIFQYYEEEERQRGNFPDRFSGHQFPNYSSELNVNALLLGDSALYLCASSLDGLAKDTQYFGPGTRLTVL.

The chain recombines TRBV4-3 with TRBJ2-2; 7 nucleotides agree with TRBD2. Germline V lookup: CDR1 LGHNA, CDR2 YSLEER. This CDR3 is 18 amino acids long. V shed 0 bases, J shed 1 base, and the junction held 8 bases outside the gene matches. Here the CDR3 DNA reads TGCGCCAGCAGCCAAGATTTGTTAACGGGGGGGAACACCGGGGAGCTGTTTTTT. Translated: CASSQDLLTGGNTGELFF.

The chain couples TRBV3-1 (or the pseudogene TRBV3-2) to TRBJ2-3; 9 bases match TRBD1. The CDR3 is made up of 15 amino acids. Germline assignment: CDR1 LGHDT and CDR2 YNNKEL (reference sequence). V was clipped by 2 bases and J by 4 bases; unmatched bases: 4. The CDR3 loop is CASSQRDRAADTQYF. Here the CDR3 DNA reads TGTGCCAGCAGCCAACGGGACAGGGCGGCAGATACGCAGTATTTT.

CDR3 residues: CASSLRRNTEAFF. CDR3 coding DNA: TGTGCCAGCAGTTTGAGGAGAAACACTGAAGCTTTCTTT. This chain uses TRBV7-6 with TRBJ1-1, with no clear D. The V gene's germline CDR1 is SGHVS and CDR2 FNYEAQ. V was trimmed by 6 bases and J by 2 bases, leaving 10 bases between them. The CDR3 covers 13 residues.

This chain connects TRBV18 to TRBJ1-1; no definite D call. From germline, CDR1 is KGHSH and CDR2 LQKENI. V was shortened by 2 bases and J by 6 bases, with 13 bases between the two germline ends. The CDR3 contains 14 residues. The CDR3 nucleotides are TGTGCCAGCTCACCAACAAGGAGCCTCCCTGAAGCTTTCTTT. It encodes CASSPTRSLPEAFF. Full variable domain (outside the CDR3, taken from reference TRBV18 and TRBJ1-1): NAGVMQNPRHLVRRRGQEARLRCSPMKGHSHVYWYRQLPEEGLKFMVYLQKENIIDESGMPKERFSAEFPKEGPSILRIQQVVRGDSAAYFCASSPTRSLPEAFFGQGTRLTVV.

J is TRBJ1-6 and V is TRBV14; 8 bases are a match to TRBD1. V lost 3 bases and J lost 9; bases outside the gene matches: 7. Germline CDR1 is SGHDN and CDR2 is FVKESK. CDR3 length equals 15 residues. The CDR3 reads CASSQLQGGPSPLHF. The CDR3 DNA reads as TGTGCCAGCAGCCAGCTACAGGGGGGACCTTCACCCCTCCACTTT.

V and J are TRBV5-8 and TRBJ1-4, with 9 bases matching TRBD1. The V and J ends lost 4 bases and 7 bases, in that order; junction bases with no gene match: 8. CDR1 is SGHTS and CDR2 is YDEGEE in the germline V gene. The CDR3 covers 15 residues. CDR3 loop: CASSQGTGKGEKLFF. CDR3 coding DNA: TGTGCCAGCAGCCAAGGGACAGGGAAAGGTGAAAAACTGTTTTTT.

The chain couples TRBV18 to TRBJ1-3; possibly TRBD1 for D (6 bases). The germline CDR1 and CDR2 sequences are KGHSH and LQKENI. CDR3 length: 17 residues. V dropped 3 bases and J dropped 0 bases, with 15 bases sitting between them. The CDR3 sequence is CASSPSPTGSSGNTIYF. CDR3 sequence (DNA): TGTGCCAGCTCACCCTCTCCAACAGGGTCCTCTGGAAACACCATATATTTT.

This clone was seen just once. This chain connects TRBV3-1 (or the pseudogene TRBV3-2) to TRBJ1-6, with D maybe TRBD1 (5 bases). Trimming stripped 3 bases from V and 17 bases from J, with 11 bases between. CDR3 length: 11 amino acids. Germline lookup yields CDR1 LGHDT and CDR2 YNNKEL (reference sequence). In nucleotides, the CDR3 is TGTGCCAGCAGCCAGGGTGGGGGGATCCACTTT. It is translated as CASSQGGGIHF.

The chain recombines TRBV20-1 with TRBJ1-2; 7 bases align to TRBD1. V lost 4 bases and J lost 8; bases outside the gene matches: 4. The CDR3 consists of 11 residues. CDR1 is DFQATT and CDR2 is SNEGSKA in the germline V gene (reference sequence). The CDR3 region is CSATQGLGYTF. The DNA of the CDR3 is TGCAGTGCTACACAGGGGCTCGGCTACACCTTC.

The chain has TRBV28 and TRBJ1-1, with unresolved D. The V gene's germline CDR1 is MDHEN and CDR2 SYDVKM. The CDR3 is made up of 14 amino acids. Trimming removed 3 bases from V and 6 bases from J, with 14 bases in between. CDR3 bases: TGTGCCAGCAGTTTGTTATCAGGAAACGCTGAAGCTTTCTTT. It translates to CASSLLSGNAEAFF.

The V and J genes are TRBV21-1 and TRBJ2-2; the D segment call TRBD2 is taken from the table without a DNA check. TRBV21-1 is assigned pseudogene status. CDR3 length: 18 residues. In nucleotides, the CDR3 is TGTGCCAGCAGCAAAGAGCGGTATGGAGGGAAGAACACCGGGGAGCTGTTTTTT. It codes for CASSKERYGGKNTGELFF.